This T cell receptor beta chain appears in the sequencing data of a study of identical twins. This CDR3 has 17 residues. After removal of 7 bases from V and 7 bases from J, the junction contained 19 bases not matched to a gene. The V gene's germline CDR1 is SGHRS and CDR2 YFSETQ. TCRdb reanalysed the 5' RACE reads using MiXCR and keeps one entry per CDR3 protein. The sample lists 350,000 or so distinct CDR3 sequences; roughly 9% were seen once. The origin of this receptor is a woman in her 50s in good health. The sequenced sample consisted of naive T cells sorted from blood. This chain connects TRBV5-1 to TRBJ2-2, with TRBD1 matching 7 bases. This CDR3 is CASSGDKGQPRGGELFF. CDR3 DNA sequence: TGCGCCAGCTCCGGGGACAAGGGACAGCCTCGCGGCGGGGAGCTGTTTTTT.